Following are 20 T cell receptor beta chains from one sample sequenced in a study of blood T cell repertoires in COVID-19. Measured with immunoSEQ multiplex PCR; TCRdb has only the in-frame clones, and not every one. The repertoire holds about 300,000 clones, with about four fifths as singletons. Source material: peripheral blood. Every receptor here comes from a human donor with COVID-19, enrolled during active disease. The donor label of this sample is uncertain.

The genes are TRBV4-2 and TRBJ1-1; D is unclear. Germline V gene data show CDR1 as LGHNA and CDR2 as YNFKEQ. This CDR3 contains 16 residues. Trimming pared 0 bases from V and 0 bases from J, leaving 11 bases between. CDR3 sequence reads: CASSQDSGILNTEAFF. CDR3 nucleotides: TGTGCCAGCAGCCAAGATAGCGGCATCTTGAACACTGAAGCTTTCTTT.

V usage is TRBV28 and J usage is TRBJ1-5; no firm D call. The CDR3 totals 14 residues. Germline values: CDR1 MDHEN, CDR2 SYDVKM. V lost 2 bases and J 7 bases, leaving 12 bases between the germline ends. The DNA of the CDR3 is TGTGCCAGCAGTTTAAACGGGGTGGGCCAGCCCCAGCATTTT. Protein sequence: CASSLNGVGQPQHF.

This clone was picked up one time. The gene calls are TRBV7-2 and TRBJ1-2; 8 nucleotides agree with TRBD1. The CDR3 consists of 16 residues. Unmatched junction bases numbered 6, after V lost 3 bases and J lost 0 bases. Germline values: CDR1 SGHTA, CDR2 FQGNSA. CDR3 sequence: CASSFRTGLANYGYTF. The DNA for the CDR3 is TGTGCCAGCAGCTTCAGGACAGGGCTAGCTAACTATGGCTACACCTTC.

The rearrangement joins TRBV6-1 to TRBJ2-7; 10 positions agree with TRBD1. The germline gives CDR1 MNHNS, CDR2 SASEGT. This CDR3 has 14 residues. V was pared by 3 bases and J by 7 bases, with 6 bases of the junction left unmatched. The CDR3 DNA is TGTGCCAGCAGTGAGCGGGACAGGGGAGGGGAGCAGTACTTC. Translation: CASSERDRGGEQYF.

The chain is built from TRBV3-1 (or the pseudogene TRBV3-2) and TRBJ1-2; tentatively, D is TRBD1 (5 bases). The length of the CDR3 is 15 residues. Trimming shortened V by 2 bases and J by 4 bases, and 14 bases separated the two germline ends. CDR1 LGHDT and CDR2 YNNKEL come from the germline V gene (reference sequence). The CDR3 sequence is CASSQSTPDSYGYTF. CDR3 sequence (DNA): TGTGCCAGCAGCCAATCCACCCCTGACAGCTATGGCTACACCTTC.

This clone was observed once. CDR3 in amino acids: CASSEFHPLPRQNVNYGYTF. The CDR3 region has the DNA TGTGCCAGCAGTGAATTTCATCCCCTACCCAGACAGAACGTAAACTATGGCTACACCTTC. J is TRBJ1-2 and V is TRBV6-1; a weak D match, TRBD1 (5 bases). The V and J ends lost 2 bases and 2 bases respectively, with 27 bases between them. The length of the CDR3 is 20 residues. In germline, CDR1 is MNHNS, CDR2 SASEGT.

This clone was found a few times. This chain connects TRBV5-1 to TRBJ1-1, with D possibly TRBD1 on 6 matching bases. V was pared by 2 bases and J by 6 bases, with 14 bases between. CDR1 SGHRS and CDR2 YFSETQ come from the germline V gene. There are 14 residues in the CDR3. The CDR3 loop reads CASSLQGGGPEAFF. DNA for the CDR3: TGCGCCAGCAGCTTACAGGGTGGGGGACCTGAAGCTTTCTTT.

The chain uses TRBV6-5 and TRBJ1-3; D is undetermined. Looked up from germline, CDR1 is MNHEY and CDR2 is SVGAGI. V was pared by 5 bases and J by 0 bases, with 11 bases between. This CDR3 region has 15 residues. The CDR3 loop is CASSPQPVSGNTIYF. CDR3 DNA sequence: TGTGCCAGCAGTCCACAGCCCGTCTCTGGAAACACCATATATTTT.

The J gene is TRBJ1-5, the V gene TRBV19; D is uncertain. The CDR3 extends over 17 amino acids. Trimming left V 1 base short and J 3 bases short, with 16 bases between. The germline V gene has CDR1 LNHDA and CDR2 SQIVND (reference sequence). Here the CDR3 DNA reads TGTGCCAGTAGTATAGTGGGAGTGGACGGGGACAATCAGCCCCAGCATTTT. This codes for CASSIVGVDGDNQPQHF.

The chain uses TRBV28 and TRBJ1-4, with D possibly matching TRBD1 (5 bases). Looked up from germline, CDR1 is MDHEN and CDR2 is SYDVKM. This CDR3 is built from 13 residues. V shed 8 bases and J shed 7 bases, with 14 bases lying between them. CDR3 in amino acids: CASERGRSEKLFF. CDR3 sequence (DNA): TGTGCCAGCGAGCGGGGCAGAAGTGAAAAACTGTTTTTT.

This chain links TRBV9 with TRBJ1-5; tentative D call: TRBD1 (6 bases). Trimming took off 0 bases at V and 6 bases at J, with 10 bases between the two ends. Looked up from germline, CDR1 is SGDLS and CDR2 is YYNGEE. This CDR3 has 14 residues. The CDR3 loop reads CASSVGGTRQPQHF. CDR3 nucleotides: TGTGCCAGCAGCGTAGGGGGGACACGTCAGCCCCAGCATTTT.

This clone has only one observation. The genes are TRBV30 and TRBJ2-1, with 7 bases matching TRBD1. V lost 8 bases to trimming and J lost 5 bases; unmatched junction nucleotides: 9. The CDR3 runs to 13 residues. The V gene's germline CDR1 is GTSNPN and CDR2 SVGIG (reference sequence). CDR3 DNA: TGTGCCCGGCGGACCGGGACAGACAATGAGCAGTTCTTC. The encoded protein is CARRTGTDNEQFF.

The rearrangement links TRBV7-8 to TRBJ2-7, with no clear D. V gave up 4 bases and J gave up 2 bases, with 9 bases separating them. Germline V gene lookup returns CDR1 SGHVS and CDR2 FQNEAQ. The CDR3 consists of 13 residues. In nucleotides, the CDR3 is TGTGCCAGCAGCTCCCCCAGGACCTACGAGCAGTACTTC. Translated: CASSSPRTYEQYF.

The CDR3 DNA is TGTGCCTGGAGTGTACCGGGGGGCGCGGAAAAACTGTTTTTT. As protein: CAWSVPGGAEKLFF. The chain has TRBV30 and TRBJ1-4, with D possibly matching TRBD1 (6 bases). Germline V CDR1 and CDR2: GTSNPN, SVGIG (reference sequence). There are 14 residues in the CDR3. V was shortened by 0 bases and J by 8 bases, with 13 bases between the two germline ends.

CDR3 loop: CASSQGATAGGFHEQFF. In DNA, the CDR3 is TGTGCCAGCAGCCAAGGTGCGACAGCGGGAGGGTTCCATGAGCAGTTCTTC. The chain employs TRBV14 and TRBJ2-1; 10 nucleotides agree with TRBD2. CDR3 length equals 17 residues. CDR1 is SGHDN and CDR2 is FVKESK in the germline V gene. Trimming took 1 base from V and 8 from J; bases not matched to a gene: 11.

This clone appeared a single time. The genes are TRBV2 and TRBJ2-3; 10 nucleotides line up with TRBD2. The V gene end was trimmed by 7 bases and the J gene end by 2 bases; junction bases not matched to a gene: 6. The germline gives CDR1 SNHLY, CDR2 FYNNEI. CDR3 size: 15 residues. The CDR3 sequence is CASKWLAGVTDTQYF. The CDR3 DNA follows: TGTGCCAGCAAGTGGCTAGCGGGAGTCACAGATACGCAGTATTTT.

The chain couples TRBV7-2 to TRBJ1-2; D gene ambiguous. This CDR3 has 14 amino acids. Germline V CDR1 and CDR2: SGHTA, FQGNSA. V lost 5 bases and J 0 bases, leaving 10 bases between the germline ends. The CDR3 loop is CASSPTLPNYGYTF. CDR3 coding DNA: TGTGCCAGCAGCCCAACACTACCTAACTATGGCTACACCTTC. The full variable domain, completed using reference TRBV7-2 and TRBJ1-2, is GAGVSQSPSNKVTEKGKDVELRCDPISGHTALYWYRQSLGQGLEFLIYFQGNSAPDKSGLPSDRFSAERTGGSVSTLTIQRTQQEDSAVYLCASSPTLPNYGYTFGSGTRLTVV.

CDR3 bases: TGTGCCAGCAGCCAGGACAGGGGTGACGGGCAGCCCCAGCATTTT. Protein: CASSQDRGDGQPQHF. The chain joins TRBV6-5 to TRBJ1-5, with 9 bases that match TRBD1. The J segment lost 7 bases and the V segment lost 6 bases, leaving 10 bases of the junction unmatched. This CDR3 has 15 residues. CDR1 is MNHEY and CDR2 is SVGAGI in the germline V gene.

The table lists this clone with a count of one. The rearrangement links TRBV4-3 to TRBJ1-6; the D gene is possibly TRBD1 (6 bases). V lost 2 bases and J 1 base, leaving 12 bases between the germline ends. Germline lookup yields CDR1 LGHNA and CDR2 YSLEER. CDR3 length: 17 amino acids. The CDR3, as DNA: TGCGCCAGCAGCCAAAACAGGGACGGGTCCTATAATTCACCCCTCCACTTT. Translation: CASSQNRDGSYNSPLHF.

This sequence joins TRBV18 and TRBJ2-5; D remains unclear. Trimming pared 8 bases from V and 3 bases from J, leaving 16 bases between. This CDR3 is built from 14 residues. CDR1 is KGHSH and CDR2 is LQKENI in the germline V gene. The CDR3 loop reads CASRYIVGEETQYF. CDR3 DNA: TGTGCCAGCCGGTACATAGTTGGAGAAGAGACCCAGTACTTC.